These 12 T cell receptor beta chains were sequenced from one sample in a study of control samples from healthy donors and cancer patients. Here immunoSEQ multiplex PCR was the method, and the copy in TCRdb shows in-frame clones only, minus some. The sample gives 170,000 or so clones, just under 95% of which show up once; around 8% is in the top ten. The sample taken for sequencing was blood. These receptors all come from a woman aged 40 to 50 in good health.

The chain employs TRBV6-6 and TRBJ1-1; no clear D. Germline V gives CDR1 MNHNY, CDR2 SVGAGI (reference sequence). Trimming cost V 1 base and J 6 bases, with 3 bases left between them. This CDR3 spans 11 amino acids. In DNA form, the CDR3 reads TGTGCCAGCAGTTACTGGGCTGAAGCTTTCTTT. It specifies CASSYWAEAFF.

The chain links TRBV9 to TRBJ1-6; D gene unclear. CDR3 length: 14 amino acids. The ends were cut back, 3 bases at V and 7 bases at J, with 11 bases in the middle. The germline V gene has CDR1 SGDLS and CDR2 YYNGEE. CDR3 sequence: CASSARFENSPLHF. CDR3 DNA: TGTGCCAGCAGCGCTCGTTTTGAGAATTCACCCCTCCACTTT.

This sequence joins TRBV11-2 and TRBJ2-5; TRBD2 is a possible D gene (6 bases). CDR3 length: 16 amino acids. Germline V lookup: CDR1 SGHAT, CDR2 FQNNGV. V lost 4 bases to trimming and J lost 5 bases, with 20 bases between them. The CDR3 sequence is CASSSQIRLVYETQYF. The CDR3 nucleotides are TGTGCCAGCAGCTCCCAGATCAGACTAGTTTACGAGACCCAGTACTTC.

V usage is TRBV6-5 and J usage is TRBJ1-1; unclear D gene. The CDR3 is 12 amino acids. V was shortened by 7 bases and J by 2 bases, with 8 bases between the two germline ends. Germline V lookup: CDR1 MNHEY, CDR2 SVGAGI. In DNA, the CDR3 is TGTGCCAGCAAGCTGGGTAACACTGAAGCTTTCTTT. Its translation: CASKLGNTEAFF.

This clone was counted once. The V gene is TRBV10-2, the J gene TRBJ2-2; D not resolved. CDR1 and CDR2 from the germline V gene are WSHSY and SAAADI. The CDR3 runs to 14 residues. V dropped 7 bases and J dropped 3 bases, with 12 bases sitting between them. CDR3 DNA sequence: TGCGCCAGCACAACTGGTGTGGACACCGGGGAGCTGTTTTTT. This codes for CASTTGVDTGELFF.

This chain links TRBV6-5 with TRBJ1-6; 9 bases are a match to TRBD1. The CDR3 has 15 amino acids. The germline CDR1 and CDR2 sequences are MNHEY and SVGAGI. The trim removed 6 bases at V and 5 bases at J, leaving 5 bases unmatched. CDR3 amino acids: CASRGDRGNNSPLHF. The CDR3 coding sequence is TGTGCCAGCAGAGGCGACAGGGGGAATAATTCACCCCTCCACTTT.

The chain recombines TRBV6-1 with TRBJ2-7, with 8 bases identical to TRBD2. Per germline, CDR1 MNHNS and CDR2 SASEGT. V was clipped by 0 bases and J by 3 bases; unmatched bases: 7. CDR3 length equals 16 residues. DNA for the CDR3: TGTGCCAGCAGTGAAGCGGGGACTAGGAGTGGCTACGAGCAGTACTTC. Protein sequence: CASSEAGTRSGYEQYF.

The V and J genes are TRBV27 and TRBJ1-1; maybe TRBD1 (6 bases). V lost 3 bases, J lost 0 bases, and 14 bases lay in between. This CDR3 has 16 residues. CDR1 is MNHEY and CDR2 is SMNVEV in the germline V gene (reference sequence). CDR3 sequence: CASSLGGGDMNTEAFF. CDR3 nucleotide sequence: TGTGCCAGCAGTTTGGGGGGTGGGGACATGAACACTGAAGCTTTCTTT.

The chain carries TRBV11-2 and TRBJ2-7; 7 bases are shared with TRBD2. The CDR3 has 14 residues. Germline CDR1 and CDR2: SGHAT and FQNNGV. Unmatched junction bases numbered 5, after V lost 3 bases and J lost 3 bases. Here the CDR3 reads CASSFLADSYEQYF. CDR3 bases: TGTGCCAGCAGCTTTCTAGCGGATAGCTACGAGCAGTACTTC.

This clone was recorded once. The rearrangement joins TRBV27 to TRBJ1-6, with no clear D. In germline, CDR1 is MNHEY, CDR2 SMNVEV (reference sequence). CDR3 size: 12 residues. V lost 5 bases to trimming and J lost 4 bases, with 3 bases between them. The CDR3 here is CASSPYNSPLHF. The CDR3 DNA reads as TGTGCCAGCAGTCCTTATAATTCACCCCTCCACTTT.

The chain is built from TRBV28 and TRBJ2-7; 10 bases map to TRBD2. The junction had 7 bases not matched to a gene; V was cut back by 6 bases and J by 2 bases. This CDR3 has 15 amino acids. The germline gives CDR1 MDHEN, CDR2 SYDVKM. DNA of the CDR3: TGTGCCAGCAGACCCAATAGCGGGGGGACCTACGAGCAGTACTTC. Translated: CASRPNSGGTYEQYF.

V and J are TRBV10-3 and TRBJ1-4, with a possible D match to TRBD1 (5 bases). Germline V CDR1 and CDR2: ENHRY, SYGVKD. This CDR3 contains 16 residues. Trimming took off 4 bases at V and 10 bases at J, with 22 bases between the two ends. This chain's CDR3 is CAISGRDGAGGGKLFF. The CDR3 nucleotides read TGTGCCATCAGTGGGAGGGACGGGGCCGGTGGAGGAAAACTGTTTTTT.